The clone carrying this TCR beta chain was seen many times. The data were obtained in a study of Graves' ophthalmopathy and Graves' hyperthyroidism. Study background: Specimen type is peripheral blood, obtained at initial diagnosis before any treatment.

Trimming took 0 bases from V and 8 from J, leaving 16 bases between them. There are 15 residues in the CDR3. Per the germline V gene, CDR1 is WSHSY and CDR2 is SAAADI. From RNA, the CDR3 regions of TCR beta chains were amplified and sequenced. The library came from an HTBI-primed first-round RT-PCR and a second-round multiplex PCR. One entry per CDR3 protein results from TCRdb running MiXCR on the multiplex PCR reads. The sample holds 350,000 to 400,000 distinct CDR3 sequences, about a sixth seen once. Sequencing was carried out using peripheral blood. This chain links TRBV10-2 with TRBJ1-1, with D maybe TRBD1 (5 bases). The TCR sequence derives from a woman aged 18-29 years with Graves' ophthalmopathy. For the CDR3, the DNA is TGCGCCAGCAGTGAGTCGGCCAGGGTGACGGTCGAAGCTTTCTTT. This translates into CASSESARVTVEAFF.